The clone carrying this TCR beta chain was counted between two and nine times. Its antigen remains unknown. This record comes from a study of beta chain features in type 1 diabetes. Study observations and caveats: Among all four CD4+ subsets, Type 1 diabetes patients had TCRB CDR3s that were moderately but significantly shorter.

The sequenced template was cDNA made from the entire isolated RNA. Assay used: immunoSEQ multiplex PCR; TCRdb lists only in-frame clones, some missing. Here the sample spans approximately 150,000 clones, 10% to 15% being singletons. This TCR was sampled from a man between 18 and 35 years old with type 1 diabetes. Sequencing was performed on central memory CD4+ T cells from blood.

The CDR3 DNA is TGCGCCAGCGGCAGAGAGGGCTTGAACGAGCAGTACTTC. Its protein product is CASGREGLNEQYF. The V gene is TRBV10-2, the J gene TRBJ2-7; possibly TRBD2 for D (5 bases). The CDR3 runs to 13 residues. Germline V gene sequence: CDR1 WSHSY, CDR2 SAAADI. The V end was cut by 8 bases, the J end by 5 bases, with 16 bases between.